Reported below is one T cell receptor beta chain. CDR1 and CDR2 (germline): LGHDT, YNNKEL (reference sequence). V dropped 3 bases and J dropped 9 bases, with 14 bases sitting between them. The CDR3 runs to 13 residues. Assay used: immunoSEQ multiplex PCR; TCRdb lists only in-frame clones, some missing. This table has about 260,000 clones, about 89% appearing once. The data derive from a study of blood T cell repertoires in COVID-19. Study information: Whether acute or convalescent, the COVID-19 samples came from the United States, Italy and Spain.

The chain employs TRBV3-1 (or the pseudogene TRBV3-2) and TRBJ1-1, with D perhaps TRBD1 (5 bases). The clonotype was recovered from a man in his forties or fifties who had recovered from COVID-19. Sequencing was carried out using peripheral blood. CDR3 loop: CASSQGLAFKAFF. The CDR3 region has the DNA TGTGCCAGCAGCCAGGGACTGGCGTTTAAAGCTTTCTTT.